These 28 T cell receptor beta chains originate from one sample sequenced in a study of molecular identifiers for immune sequencing clone quantification. From the PCR reads, TCRdb called clonotypes with MiXCR, one entry per CDR3 protein. The repertoire has roughly 320,000 distinct CDR3 sequences, roughly 23% of them found once; the top ten carry approximately 0.83%. Input material: naive CD8+ T cells from blood, with Jurkat cell RNA spiked in. The subset denotes: FACS-sorted CD8+CD4-CCR7+CD45RA+ naive T cells. These receptors all stem from a human donor in good health. Some libraries in this study had Jurkat cell RNA spiked in.

This clonotype appeared many times. The chain uses TRBV28 and TRBJ2-7; D unresolved. Germline V gene sequence: CDR1 MDHEN, CDR2 SYDVKM. CDR3 length: 14 amino acids. V lost 6 bases and J lost 2, with 14 bases in between. CDR3 nucleotide sequence: TGTGCCAGCAGCCTTCATCCTCGGGCCTACGAGCAGTACTTC. It encodes CASSLHPRAYEQYF. Complete variable domain (other parts from reference TRBV28 and TRBJ2-7): DVKVTQSSRYLVKRTGEKVFLECVQDMDHENMFWYRQDPGLGLRLIYFSYDVKMKEKGDIPEGYSVSREKKERFSLILESASTNQTSMYLCASSLHPRAYEQYFGPGTRLTVT.

This clonotype was seen repeatedly, ten times or more. The chain recombines TRBV13 with TRBJ1-1; D possibly corresponds to TRBD1 (6 bases). Between the trimmed V and J ends, which lost 5 bases and 4 bases, there was a span of 17 bases. The CDR3 totals 15 residues. Germline V gene sequence: CDR1 PRHDT, CDR2 FYEKMQ (reference sequence). For the CDR3, the DNA is TGTGCCAGCAGCCCGGACGGACAGCGGGGCACTGAAGCTTTCTTT. As protein: CASSPDGQRGTEAFF.

This clonotype was seen at least ten times. The V gene is TRBV14, the J gene TRBJ1-1; the D is unclear. CDR1 SGHDN and CDR2 FVKESK come from the germline V gene. V lost 4 bases, J lost 10 bases, and 16 bases lay in between. The CDR3 is made up of 13 amino acids. As DNA, the CDR3 is TGTGCCAGCAGCCCGCCCCCCGGGGTGGGAGCTTTCTTT. Its protein is CASSPPPGVGAFF.

The rearrangement links TRBV9 to TRBJ2-3, with TRBD1 matching 7 bases. The CDR3 totals 15 residues. V gave up 0 bases and J gave up 2 bases; unmatched junction bases: 3. CDR1 and CDR2 (germline): SGDLS, YYNGEE. The CDR3 sequence is CASSVGGQHTDTQYF. Here the CDR3 DNA reads TGTGCCAGCAGCGTAGGGGGACAGCACACAGATACGCAGTATTTT.

This clonotype was observed a few times. CDR3 DNA sequence: TGTGCCAGCAGAAATAGCGGGAACCCTGGGAATGAGCAGTTCTTC. As protein: CASRNSGNPGNEQFF. The chain joins TRBV12-3 or TRBV12-4 to TRBJ2-1; 8 bases are a match to TRBD2. The CDR3 is made up of 15 amino acids. J was trimmed by 7 bases and V by 6 bases; bases with no gene match: 11.

This clonotype occurred many times. V is TRBV12-3 or TRBV12-4 and J is TRBJ2-3, with 9 bases fitting TRBD1. This CDR3 has 17 amino acids. The J segment lost 0 bases and the V segment lost 2 bases, leaving 6 bases of the junction unmatched. This CDR3 is CASSLSFGQGSTDTQYF. The CDR3 nucleotides are TGTGCCAGCAGTTTAAGCTTCGGACAGGGGAGCACAGATACGCAGTATTTT.

The chain joins TRBV6-6 to TRBJ2-5; D gene uncertain. V lost 0 bases, J lost 2 bases, and 7 bases lay in between. Per the germline V gene, CDR1 is MNHNY and CDR2 is SVGAGI (reference sequence). This CDR3 region has 14 residues. The DNA for the CDR3 is TGTGCCAGCAGTTACTCGTGGGAACAAGAGACCCAGTACTTC. Translation: CASSYSWEQETQYF.

The sample holds many counts of this clonotype. V is TRBV7-6 and J is TRBJ2-5; possibly TRBD1 for D (5 bases). The V gene lost 1 base and the J gene lost 4 bases, with 10 bases spanning the gap. CDR1 is SGHVS, CDR2 FNYEAQ, per germline. The length of the CDR3 is 14 residues. CDR3: CASSLGAGPETQYF. CDR3 nucleotides: TGTGCCAGCAGCTTAGGGGCAGGGCCAGAGACCCAGTACTTC. The full variable domain, rest sourced from reference TRBV7-6 and TRBJ2-5, is GAGVSQSPRYKVTKRGQDVALRCDPISGHVSLYWYRQALGQGPEFLTYFNYEAQQDKSGLPNDRFSAERPEGSISTLTIQRTEQRDSAMYRCASSLGAGPETQYFGPGTRLLVL.

This clonotype was detected ten times or more. The chain recombines TRBV13 with TRBJ1-5; D is possibly TRBD1 (5 bases). The CDR3 runs to 13 residues. The germline gives CDR1 PRHDT, CDR2 FYEKMQ (reference sequence). V was pared by 5 bases and J by 6 bases, with 11 bases between. The CDR3 region has the DNA TGTGCCAGCAGCCGGGGCACTCTTCAGCCCCAGCATTTT. Protein product: CASSRGTLQPQHF. Based on the CDR3 plus reference TRBV13 and TRBJ1-5, the full variable domain is AAGVIQSPRHLIKEKRETATLKCYPIPRHDTVYWYQQGPGQDPQFLISFYEKMQSDKGSIPDRFSAQQFSDYHSELNMSSLELGDSALYFCASSRGTLQPQHFGDGTRLSIL.

The chain couples TRBV9 to TRBJ1-5; 11 bases are a match to TRBD1. The CDR3 runs to 18 residues. Germline V CDR1 and CDR2: SGDLS, YYNGEE. With 6 bases clipped from V and 2 bases from J, the junction kept 13 bases outside the gene matches. DNA of the CDR3: TGTGCCAGCAACTGGGGACAGGGGGGAATTGTCGGCAATCAGCCCCAGCATTTT. Its translation: CASNWGQGGIVGNQPQHF. The variable domain in full, completed from reference TRBV9 and TRBJ1-5, reads DSGVTQTPKHLITATGQRVTLRCSPRSGDLSVYWYQQSLDQGLQFLIQYYNGEERAKGNILERFSAQQFPDLHSELNLSSLELGDSALYFCASNWGQGGIVGNQPQHFGDGTRLSIL.

This clonotype has ten or more counts. This chain joins TRBV9 and TRBJ2-3; a possible D gene is TRBD2 (5 bases). The CDR3 contains 15 residues. V lost 0 bases and J 0 bases, leaving 8 bases between the germline ends. CDR1 is SGDLS and CDR2 is YYNGEE in the germline V gene. The CDR3 is CASSVAGFSTDTQYF. CDR3 in DNA: TGTGCCAGCAGCGTAGCGGGGTTTAGCACAGATACGCAGTATTTT.

This clonotype has ten or more counts. The chain joins TRBV12-3 or TRBV12-4 to TRBJ2-7; maybe TRBD1 (6 bases). The CDR3 extends over 16 amino acids. The V end lost 2 bases, the J end lost 2 bases, and 16 bases lay between the germline ends. The CDR3 is CASSLSGAGVAYEQYF. The CDR3 DNA reads TGTGCCAGCAGTTTATCGGGTGCAGGGGTAGCCTACGAGCAGTACTTC.

This clonotype was counted between two and nine times. The CDR3 coding sequence is TGTGCCAGCAGTAGTCGACTAGCGGAGGATACGGCAGATACGCAGTATTTT. This translates into CASSSRLAEDTADTQYF. The J gene is TRBJ2-3, the V gene TRBV28; TRBD2 agrees at 9 bases. The ends lost 5 bases at V and 4 bases at J; junction bases unmatched: 13. The germline V gene encodes CDR1 MDHEN and CDR2 SYDVKM. The CDR3 length is 17 residues.

This clonotype has ten or more counts. The chain uses TRBV6-5 and TRBJ2-6; D gene ambiguous. There are 15 residues in the CDR3. V gave up 6 bases and J gave up 3 bases, with 12 bases separating them. Germline V gene sequence: CDR1 MNHEY, CDR2 SVGAGI. The CDR3 DNA sequence: TGTGCCAGCAGACCCGACACTTATGGGGCCAACGTCCTGACTTTC. It specifies CASRPDTYGANVLTF.

In its sample, this clonotype was seen many times. In DNA form, the CDR3 reads TGTGCCAGCAGCTTAGTAGTACGGGCAGATACGCAGTATTTT. Amino acids: CASSLVVRADTQYF. The chain uses TRBV7-9 and TRBJ2-3, with D hard to call. V lost 1 base and J 4 bases, leaving 9 bases between the germline ends. The CDR3 extends over 14 amino acids. Germline loops: CDR1 SEHNR, CDR2 FQNEAQ (reference sequence).

The table lists this clonotype with many counts. The rearrangement joins TRBV5-1 to TRBJ1-1; the D gene is possibly TRBD1 (5 bases). Deletions cut 0 bases from V and 4 bases from J, with 10 bases between. The CDR3 contains 14 residues. CDR1 SGHRS and CDR2 YFSETQ come from the germline V gene. CDR3 sequence (DNA): TGCGCCAGCAGCTTGGATGGGGGATTCACTGAAGCTTTCTTT. Translating it yields CASSLDGGFTEAFF.

For this clonotype: A much larger clonotype is one base distant, so this may be a read error. The chain combines TRBV7-6 with TRBJ2-3, with 8 bases matching TRBD1. The length of the CDR3 is 17 residues. The germline V gene encodes CDR1 SGHVS and CDR2 FNYEAQ. The CDR3 loop reads CVSSLVDATGGTDTQYF. The CDR3 DNA sequence: TGTGTCAGCAGCTTAGTCGACGCGACAGGGGGCACAGATACGCAGTATTTT.

This clonotype has ten or more counts. This chain joins TRBV24-1 and TRBJ2-1; unclear D gene. Per germline, CDR1 KGHDR and CDR2 SFDVKD. The V end lost 3 bases, the J end lost 8 bases, and 10 bases lay between the germline ends. This CDR3 spans 13 amino acids. CDR3 amino acids: CATSDRGSHEQFF. The CDR3 region has the DNA TGTGCCACCAGTGATCGTGGGTCCCATGAGCAGTTCTTC.

This clonotype was observed many times. The genes are TRBV4-3 and TRBJ2-7; tentative D call: TRBD1 (6 bases). This CDR3 contains 15 residues. Trimming cost V 1 base and J 6 bases, with 16 bases left between them. Germline CDR1 LGHNA, CDR2 YSLEER. The CDR3 DNA reads TGCGCCAGCAGCCAAGTGGCAGGGGAGTTTGGCGAGCAGTACTTC. Translating gives CASSQVAGEFGEQYF.

This clonotype was counted at least ten times. CDR3 nucleotides: TGTGCCAGCACTTCCCAGGGCTCTGGGGCCAACGTCCTGACTTTC. Its protein is CASTSQGSGANVLTF. The chain recombines TRBV7-9 with TRBJ2-6; possible D gene TRBD1, 5 bases. Germline CDR1 is SEHNR and CDR2 is FQNEAQ (reference sequence). V was pared by 7 bases and J by 0 bases, with 10 bases between. CDR3 size: 15 residues.

In this sample, this clonotype turned up a few times. One end of the junction is discordant with germline, which a read error may explain. This chain joins TRBV5-1 and TRBJ2-1; 7 bases are shared with TRBD2. Germline V gene data show CDR1 as SGHRS and CDR2 as YFSETQ. This CDR3 is built from 15 residues. The CDR3 bases are TGCGCCAGCAGCCCCAGCGGGGCAGCCTACAATGAGCAGTCCTTC. Translated: CASSPSGAAYNEQSF. The whole variable domain, filled in from reference TRBV5-1 and TRBJ2-1, reads KAGVTQTPRYLIKTRGQQVTLSCSPISGHRSVSWYQQTPGQGLQFLFEYFSETQRNKGNFPGRFSGRQFSNSRSEMNVSTLELGDSALYLCASSPSGAAYNEQSFGPGTRLTVL.

This clonotype was seen ten or more times. The J gene is TRBJ1-1, the V gene TRBV29-1, with 8 bases lining up with TRBD1. Per germline, CDR1 SQVTM and CDR2 ANQGSEA. V dropped 6 bases and J dropped 3; count of bases not matched to a gene: 3. The CDR3 is made up of 12 amino acids. This CDR3 reads CSVLTGDTEAFF. In DNA, the CDR3 is TGCAGCGTCCTGACAGGGGACACTGAAGCTTTCTTT.

There are many counts of this clonotype. The CDR3 DNA reads as TGTGCCAGCAGTTACTCGAGGATAGCGGGGCAATTTGTCGAGGCCAAAAACATTCAGTACTTC. Amino acids: CASSYSRIAGQFVEAKNIQYF. The chain has TRBV6-6 and TRBJ2-4, with 8 bases fitting TRBD2. Germline trimming cut 0 bases from V and 1 base from J; bases unmatched to any gene: 17. Germline CDR1 reads MNHNY; CDR2 reads SVGAGI (reference sequence). The length of the CDR3 is 21 residues.

The sample holds one count of this clonotype. A much larger clone is a single base away; this may be a read error. The chain links TRBV27 to TRBJ2-2; no clear D gene. CDR3 size: 13 residues. The germline V gene has CDR1 MNHEY and CDR2 SMNVEV (reference sequence). For the CDR3, the DNA is TGTGTCAGCAGTGAACCGAACACCGGGGAGCTGTTTTTT. Its protein is CVSSEPNTGELFF.

In its sample, this clonotype was seen many times. The gene calls are TRBV4-1 and TRBJ2-1, with TRBD1 as a possible D gene (6 bases). The CDR3 totals 16 residues. The V and J ends lost 4 bases and 0 bases respectively, with 13 bases between them. Germline-derived CDR1 and CDR2 are MGHRA and YSYEKL. This chain's CDR3 is CASSPQTGSSYNEQFF. CDR3 sequence (DNA): TGCGCCAGCAGCCCCCAGACAGGTAGCTCCTACAATGAGCAGTTCTTC.

Comments on this clonotype: This clone may be a read error of a much larger clone one base away. The CDR3 reads CASSAGTGVINTEASF. CDR3 nucleotide sequence: TGTGCCAGCAGCGCCGGGACAGGGGTTATTAACACTGAAGCTTCCTTT. This chain connects TRBV9 to TRBJ1-1, with TRBD1 matching over 10 bases. The CDR3 spans 16 residues. In germline, CDR1 is SGDLS, CDR2 YYNGEE.

This clonotype was observed at least ten times. This chain uses TRBV7-3 with TRBJ2-3, with unresolved D. Germline assignment: CDR1 SGHTA and CDR2 FQGTGA. Trimming pared 3 bases from V and 2 bases from J, leaving 12 bases between. This CDR3 comprises 15 residues. This CDR3 is CASSFGGLNTDTQYF. The CDR3 DNA reads TGTGCCAGCAGCTTTGGTGGCTTAAACACAGATACGCAGTATTTT.

This clonotype was recorded many times. The J gene is TRBJ2-7, the V gene TRBV4-3, with TRBD2 matching over 10 bases. The CDR3 covers 16 residues. With V trimmed by 1 base and J by 4 bases, 7 bases remained unmatched. Germline loops: CDR1 LGHNA, CDR2 YSLEER. The CDR3: CASSQGLAGVMYEQYF. The DNA of the CDR3 is TGCGCCAGCAGCCAAGGCCTAGCGGGAGTGATGTACGAGCAGTACTTC.